The clone carrying this T cell receptor (beta chain) has a handful of counts. This entry is derived from a study of cytomegalovirus exposure and HLA in healthy donors. Germline V gives CDR1 SGDLS, CDR2 YYNGEE. The CDR3 consists of 13 residues. V trimming: 3 bases; J trimming: 7 bases; junction bases outside the gene matches: 3. PCR amplification relied on 60 Vbeta primers (plus 13 Jbeta primers). Data came from immunoSEQ multiplex PCR; TCRdb stores just in-frame clones and leaves some out. The sample records fewer than 140,000 clones, over 70% being singletons. The specimen was PBMCs. V and J are TRBV9 and TRBJ1-5, with 8 bases matching TRBD1. This sequence originates from a male donor in good health and CMV-seropositive. CDR3 DNA sequence: TGTGCCAGCAGCGCAGACAGGGGACAGCCCCAGCATTTT. This gives the protein CASSADRGQPQHF.